This T cell receptor beta chain was sequenced during a study of blood T cell repertoires in COVID-19. Background on the study: The United States, Italy and Spain supplied acute and convalescent COVID-19 samples. The cDNA or gDNA used as material had been derived from T cells, B-cell-depleted T cells, or PBMCs.

Enrollment of patients from Seattle took place during active infection, with longitudinal follow-up. In germline, CDR1 is SGHTA, CDR2 FQGNSA. Trimming removed 1 base at V and 12 bases at J, with 18 bases between. The CDR3 contains 14 residues. Authors' data handling: Researchers report that nucleated cell counts were estimated from reference gene primer amplification. Produced via immunoSEQ multiplex PCR; TCRdb's table is partial and in-frame only. V and J calls and clone size follow that table, whereas D and trimming were derived from the DNA. The data show 200,000 to 300,000 clones, approximately 88% seen once.

The sample taken for sequencing was peripheral blood. This chain joins TRBV7-2 and TRBJ1-1, with a possible D match to TRBD1 (6 bases). The TCR originated in a woman aged 25-40 years with COVID-19, enrolled during active disease. The CDR3 loop is CASSLDVGAEITFF. Here the CDR3 DNA reads TGTGCCAGCAGCTTAGATGTGGGGGCCGAGATAACTTTCTTT.